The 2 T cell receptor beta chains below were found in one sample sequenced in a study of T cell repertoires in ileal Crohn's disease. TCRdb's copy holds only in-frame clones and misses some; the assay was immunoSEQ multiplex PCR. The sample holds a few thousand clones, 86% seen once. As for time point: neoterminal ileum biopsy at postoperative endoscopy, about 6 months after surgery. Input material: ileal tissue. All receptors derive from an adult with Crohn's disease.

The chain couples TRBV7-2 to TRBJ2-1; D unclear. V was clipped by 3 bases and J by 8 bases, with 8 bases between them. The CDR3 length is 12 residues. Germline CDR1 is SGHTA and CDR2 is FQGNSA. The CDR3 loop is CASSFRPHEQFF. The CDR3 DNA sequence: TGTGCCAGCAGCTTTAGGCCCCATGAGCAGTTCTTC.

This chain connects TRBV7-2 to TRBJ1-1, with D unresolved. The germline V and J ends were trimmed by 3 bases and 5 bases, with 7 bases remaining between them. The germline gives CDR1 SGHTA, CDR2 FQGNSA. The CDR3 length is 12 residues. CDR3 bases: TGTGCCAGCAGCTTCTTCCAAACTGAAGCTTTCTTT. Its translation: CASSFFQTEAFF.